This is a list of T cell receptor beta chains from one sample in a study of T cell responses to AZD1222 COVID-19 vaccine. Sequenced by immunoSEQ multiplex PCR; TCRdb stores in-frame clones only, minus some. The data hold some 150,000 clones, with 85% to 95% observed a single time. The sequencing used peripheral blood, collected on day 0 of MenACWY control vaccination. The source of these receptors is an adult in good health. The CDR3 runs from the conserved cysteine through the conserved F or W. A D gene is named only where the DNA matches it firmly. For some rows the clone size is stated as once, few or many, or as a class when expanded; others skip it.

J: TRBJ1-1
D: .
size: .
V: TRBV2
CDR3: CASSQEVNTEAFF
DNA: TGTGCCAGCAGCCAAGAGGTGAACACTGAAGCTTTCTTT

J: TRBJ2-2
D: TRBD1
size: .
V: TRBV5-1
CDR3: CASSLTGLGTGELFF
DNA: TGCGCCAGCAGCCTGACAGGGTTAGGGACCGGGGAGCTGTTTTTT

J: TRBJ1-1
D: .
size: .
V: TRBV18
CDR3: CASSTGRNTEAFF
DNA: TGTGCCAGCTCAACAGGGAGGAACACTGAAGCTTTCTTT

J: TRBJ1-6
D: .
size: .
V: TRBV7-9
CDR3: CASSLAGGPSYNSPLHF
DNA: TGTGCCAGCAGCTTAGCGGGAGGGCCTTCCTATAATTCACCCCTCCACTTT

J: TRBJ1-2
D: TRBD1
size: .
V: TRBV9
CDR3: CASSVAAQGHPTGYTF
DNA: TGTGCCAGCAGCGTAGCTGCACAGGGGCATCCCACTGGCTACACCTTC

J: TRBJ1-1
D: .
size: .
V: TRBV7-2
CDR3: CASSQPTNTEAFF
DNA: TGTGCCAGCAGCCAACCCACTAACACTGAAGCTTTCTTT

J: TRBJ1-1
D: .
size: .
V: TRBV4-1
CDR3: CASSLRAPTNTEAFF
DNA: TGCGCCAGCAGCCTCCGGGCCCCAACAAACACTGAAGCTTTCTTT

J: TRBJ1-2
D: .
size: .
V: TRBV4-3
CDR3: CASSQGGGRNGYTF
DNA: TGCGCCAGCAGCCAAGGTGGGGGGCGCAATGGCTACACCTTC

J: TRBJ1-5
D: .
size: .
V: TRBV9
CDR3: CASSVADGGPQHF
DNA: TGTGCCAGCAGCGTAGCTGACGGGGGTCCCCAGCATTTT

J: TRBJ1-2
D: TRBD1
size: .
V: TRBV10-3
CDR3: CAISESSQGALEGYTF
DNA: TGTGCCATCAGTGAGTCGAGTCAGGGGGCCCTCGAAGGCTACACCTTC

J: TRBJ2-1
D: TRBD2
size: .
V: TRBV28
CDR3: CASSPGLAGTNEQFF
DNA: TGTGCCAGCAGCCCCGGACTAGCGGGTACTAATGAGCAGTTCTTC

J: TRBJ1-5
D: .
size: .
V: TRBV19
CDR3: CASSIDLEMEAQHF
DNA: TGTGCCAGTAGTATAGATCTTGAAATGGAGGCGCAGCATTTT

J: TRBJ1-5
D: TRBD1
size: once
V: TRBV19
CDR3: CASSTSTGPGLFQPQHF
DNA: TGTGCCAGTAGTACCTCGACAGGGCCGGGATTGTTCCAGCCCCAGCATTTT

J: TRBJ1-1
D: .
size: .
V: TRBV11-2
CDR3: CASSPHFSLAPARGAEAFF
DNA: TGTGCCAGCAGCCCTCATTTCAGTCTGGCGCCCGCGAGGGGAGCTGAAGCTTTCTTT

J: TRBJ1-1
D: .
size: .
V: TRBV28
CDR3: CASSFGGLNTEAFF
DNA: TGTGCCAGCAGTTTCGGGGGGTTGAACACTGAAGCTTTCTTT

J: TRBJ1-1
D: .
size: .
V: TRBV19
CDR3: CASSGNRALNTEAFF
DNA: TGTGCCAGTAGTGGGAACAGGGCTTTGAACACTGAAGCTTTCTTT